Shown below are 26 T cell receptor beta chains from a single sample sequenced in a study of cytomegalovirus exposure and HLA in healthy donors. The PCR ran on 60 Vbeta and 13 Jbeta primers. TCRdb keeps only in-frame clones here, not all; method: immunoSEQ multiplex PCR. This table holds about 180,000 clones, approximately 72% found once. Sequenced material: PBMCs. These receptors were collected from a female donor in good health and CMV-seronegative.

This clone has just a few counts. The chain has TRBV6-1 and TRBJ1-1; TRBD1 might be the D (5 bases). This CDR3 has 14 amino acids. Germline V gene data show CDR1 as MNHNS and CDR2 as SASEGT. V lost 3 bases and J lost 1, with 9 bases in between. CDR3 sequence: CASSDGGGNTEAFF. The CDR3 DNA is TGTGCCAGCAGTGACGGGGGGGGGAACACTGAAGCTTTCTTT.

The J gene is TRBJ2-3, the V gene TRBV28; 7 bases align to TRBD2. CDR3 size: 14 residues. Germline lookup yields CDR1 MDHEN and CDR2 SYDVKM. J lost 4 bases, V lost 3 bases, and 4 bases had no gene match. The CDR3 loop is CASSLAGVADTQYF. CDR3 nucleotides: TGTGCCAGCAGTTTGGCGGGAGTGGCAGATACGCAGTATTTT.

This clone was detected only a few times. The chain is built from TRBV6-6 and TRBJ1-1, with unresolved D. V lost 4 bases and J 3 bases, leaving 9 bases between the germline ends. In germline, CDR1 is MNHNY, CDR2 SVGAGI (reference sequence). The CDR3 is 13 residues long. Written as DNA, the CDR3 is TGTGCCAGCAGTTTTACGGTAGACACTGAAGCTTTCTTT. It codes for CASSFTVDTEAFF.

This CDR3 is CASTDREEENIQYF. The CDR3 DNA reads TGTGCCAGCACCGACAGGGAGGAGGAGAACATTCAGTACTTC. The chain is built from TRBV6-5 and TRBJ2-4; D may be TRBD1 (7 bases). This CDR3 spans 14 amino acids. Germline V gene data show CDR1 as MNHEY and CDR2 as SVGAGI. V lost 7 bases to trimming and J lost 7 bases, with 17 bases between them.

The rearrangement joins TRBV11-3 to TRBJ1-1; TRBD1 matches at 9 bases. Germline V CDR1 and CDR2: SGHNT, YENEEA. This CDR3 contains 15 residues. V trimming: 7 bases; J trimming: 3 bases; junction bases outside the gene matches: 9. DNA for the CDR3: TGTGCCAGCACGGTCTCCGGGACAGGGTACACTGAAGCTTTCTTT. Protein product: CASTVSGTGYTEAFF.

The chain couples TRBV4-1 to TRBJ1-5, with a possible D match to TRBD1 (6 bases). The germline V gene encodes CDR1 MGHRA and CDR2 YSYEKL. This CDR3 comprises 17 residues. V shed 4 bases and J shed 0 bases, with 16 bases lying between them. This CDR3 reads CASSPEGGRNSNQPQHF. The CDR3 region has the DNA TGCGCCAGCAGCCCCGAGGGGGGGCGGAATAGCAATCAGCCCCAGCATTTT.

The V gene is TRBV7-9, the J gene TRBJ2-3; 7 nucleotides agree with TRBD2. The length of the CDR3 is 15 residues. The V gene end was trimmed by 1 base and the J gene end by 0 bases; junction bases not matched to a gene: 1. Germline CDR1 and CDR2: SEHNR and FQNEAQ (reference sequence). This CDR3 is CASSLGDYSTDTQYF. In DNA form, the CDR3 reads TGTGCCAGCAGCTTAGGGGACTATAGCACAGATACGCAGTATTTT. The full variable domain, with the rest looked up from reference TRBV7-9 and TRBJ2-3, is DTGVSQNPRHKITKRGQNVTFRCDPISEHNRLYWYRQTLGQGPEFLTYFQNEAQLEKSRLLSDRFSAERPKGSFSTLEIQRTEQGDSAMYLCASSLGDYSTDTQYFGPGTRLTVL.

In DNA, the CDR3 is TGCGCCAGCAGCCAACAGGTGTTGGCTAATGAAAAACTGTTTTTT. This codes for CASSQQVLANEKLFF. The chain has TRBV4-1 and TRBJ1-4; D is uncertain. This CDR3 has 15 amino acids. Germline CDR1 MGHRA, CDR2 YSYEKL. V was cut by 2 bases and J by 3 bases, with 10 bases left in between.

CDR3 sequence: CASSQDERASGINEQFF. CDR3 DNA sequence: TGCGCCAGCAGCCAAGATGAGCGAGCTAGCGGGATCAATGAGCAGTTCTTC. The chain has TRBV4-3 and TRBJ2-1; 9 bases map to TRBD2. The CDR3 sequence is 17 residues long. Germline-derived CDR1 and CDR2 are LGHNA and YSLEER. V dropped 0 bases and J dropped 6; count of bases not matched to a gene: 9.

This chain joins TRBV19 and TRBJ2-7; D is possibly TRBD1 (6 bases). Trimming took off 6 bases at V and 2 bases at J, with 14 bases between the two ends. The CDR3 is 14 amino acids. Germline V gene lookup returns CDR1 LNHDA and CDR2 SQIVND (reference sequence). The CDR3, as DNA: TGTGCCAGTAGCTACAGGGCTGGCGCCTACGAGCAGTACTTC. Its translation is CASSYRAGAYEQYF.

V is TRBV19 and J is TRBJ2-7; perhaps TRBD2 as D (6 bases). The CDR3 spans 13 residues. V lost 5 bases and J 0 bases, leaving 8 bases between the germline ends. Germline V lookup: CDR1 LNHDA, CDR2 SQIVND (reference sequence). The CDR3 nucleotides read TGTGCCAGTAGTGGAGGGGCCTCCTACGAGCAGTACTTC. It encodes CASSGGASYEQYF.

The chain joins TRBV27 to TRBJ2-1; TRBD1 is a possible D gene (5 bases). Trimming took 2 bases from V and 4 from J, leaving 12 bases between them. The CDR3 is 15 amino acids. CDR1 and CDR2 (germline): MNHEY, SMNVEV (reference sequence). DNA for the CDR3: TGTGCCAGCAGTTTAAAGGGTAGGGGATACAATGAGCAGTTCTTC. This gives the protein CASSLKGRGYNEQFF.

J is TRBJ1-3 and V is TRBV7-9, with TRBD1 identical over 9 bases. This CDR3 has 15 residues. V lost 4 bases, J lost 2 bases, and 3 bases stayed unmatched. Per the germline V gene, CDR1 is SEHNR and CDR2 is FQNEAQ (reference sequence). CDR3 residues: CASSSDRGAGNTIYF. The CDR3 DNA sequence: TGTGCCAGCAGCTCGGACAGGGGTGCTGGAAACACCATATATTTT.

This clone was seen a handful of times. This rearrangement joins TRBV5-6 to TRBJ1-2, with TRBD1 matching over 7 bases. The V segment lost 4 bases and the J segment 3 bases; nucleotides outside the gene matches: 6. CDR3 size: 14 residues. CDR1 is SGHDT and CDR2 is YYEEEE in the germline V gene. The CDR3: CASSQVDRDYGYTF. CDR3 DNA: TGTGCCAGCAGCCAAGTTGACAGGGACTATGGCTACACCTTC.

A word on this clone: The junction does not match germline at one end; this may be a read error. Other nucleotide sequences in the sample specify the same CDR3. The chain uses TRBV7-2 and TRBJ1-1; a weak D match, TRBD1 (5 bases). CDR1 and CDR2 from the germline V gene are SGHTA and FQGNSA. The CDR3 extends over 13 amino acids. DNA of the CDR3: TGTGCCAGCAGCTTAACAGGCAACACTGAAGCCTTCTTT. This translates into CASSLTGNTEAFF.

The V and J genes are TRBV6-5 and TRBJ2-3; maybe TRBD1 (5 bases). CDR3 size: 13 residues. CDR1 and CDR2 (germline): MNHEY, SVGAGI. V was clipped by 2 bases and J by 3 bases, with 6 bases between them. As DNA, the CDR3 is TGTGCCAGCAGTTACCCAGGGACAGATACGCAGTATTTT. Amino acid sequence: CASSYPGTDTQYF.

The gene calls are TRBV5-4 and TRBJ1-3; no definite D call. CDR1 and CDR2 (germline): SGHNT, YYREEE (reference sequence). This CDR3 is built from 15 residues. V was pared by 0 bases and J by 0 bases, with 7 bases between. The CDR3 protein is CASSLVGSSGNTIYF. As DNA, the CDR3 is TGTGCCAGCAGCTTGGTCGGGTCCTCTGGAAACACCATATATTTT. Variable domain in full (rest from reference TRBV5-4 and TRBJ1-3): ETGVTQSPTHLIKTRGQQVTLRCSSQSGHNTVSWYQQALGQGPQFIFQYYREEENGRGNFPPRFSGLQFPNYSSELNVNALELDDSALYLCASSLVGSSGNTIYFGEGSWLTVV.

The chain links TRBV28 to TRBJ2-7; 9 bases are shared with TRBD2. In germline, CDR1 is MDHEN, CDR2 SYDVKM. Germline trimming cut 5 bases from V and 5 bases from J; bases unmatched to any gene: 13. This CDR3 region has 16 residues. The CDR3, as DNA: TGTGCCAGCAGTACCCCCGCTAGCGGGGTCCGGGACGAGCAGTACTTC. Its translation is CASSTPASGVRDEQYF.

The chain uses TRBV4-1 and TRBJ2-3; unclear D gene. CDR3 length: 16 amino acids. Looked up from germline, CDR1 is MGHRA and CDR2 is YSYEKL. V lost 1 base and J lost 2, with 13 bases in between. CDR3 sequence (DNA): TGCGCCAGCAGCCAAGGCGGAGCGAAACTCACAGATACGCAGTATTTT. Translating it yields CASSQGGAKLTDTQYF.

The chain couples TRBV7-2 to TRBJ1-1, with a weak D call TRBD1 (5 bases). This CDR3 has 15 residues. The V gene lost 2 bases and the J gene lost 6 bases, with 16 bases spanning the gap. Germline loops: CDR1 SGHTA, CDR2 FQGNSA. The CDR3 here is CASSLLSPGGPEAFF. In DNA, the CDR3 is TGTGCCAGCAGCTTATTGTCACCGGGGGGACCTGAAGCTTTCTTT.

The rearrangement joins TRBV4-1 to TRBJ2-3; a weak D match, TRBD2 (7 bases). The CDR3 contains 18 residues. CDR1 MGHRA and CDR2 YSYEKL come from the germline V gene. V gave up 0 bases and J gave up 11 bases, with 27 bases separating them. The CDR3 region is CASSQDSPRGALMGGQYF. For the CDR3, the DNA is TGCGCCAGCAGCCAAGATAGCCCCCGGGGGGCACTCATGGGGGGGCAGTATTTT.

The chain links TRBV29-1 to TRBJ1-2, with D possibly being TRBD1 (5 bases). V was pared by 7 bases and J by 6 bases, with 12 bases between. CDR3 length: 11 amino acids. Germline V gene lookup returns CDR1 SQVTM and CDR2 ANQGSEA. This chain's CDR3 is CSGGRGNGYTF. The CDR3 DNA sequence: TGCAGCGGGGGGAGGGGCAATGGCTACACCTTC.

The chain employs TRBV5-1 and TRBJ2-3, with a possible D match to TRBD2 (5 bases). CDR1 and CDR2 (germline): SGHRS, YFSETQ. CDR3 length: 14 amino acids. Between the trimmed V and J ends, which lost 0 bases and 6 bases, there was a span of 11 bases. The CDR3 loop is CASSLGESGDTQYF. Written as DNA, the CDR3 is TGCGCCAGCAGCTTGGGCGAGTCGGGGGATACGCAGTATTTT. The full variable domain, with the rest looked up from reference TRBV5-1 and TRBJ2-3, is KAGVTQTPRYLIKTRGQQVTLSCSPISGHRSVSWYQQTPGQGLQFLFEYFSETQRNKGNFPGRFSGRQFSNSRSEMNVSTLELGDSALYLCASSLGESGDTQYFGPGTRLTVL.

The J gene is TRBJ1-1, the V gene TRBV27; 10 nucleotides agree with TRBD1. Germline lookup yields CDR1 MNHEY and CDR2 SMNVEV (reference sequence). V lost 2 bases and J lost 8; bases outside the gene matches: 2. The CDR3 is 13 amino acids. CDR3 nucleotides: TGTGCCAGCAGTTTAGACAGGGGGCGGGAAGCTTTCTTT. This codes for CASSLDRGREAFF.

The chain combines TRBV4-1 with TRBJ2-3; 10 nucleotides line up with TRBD2. The CDR3 sequence is 18 residues long. Germline values: CDR1 MGHRA, CDR2 YSYEKL. J gave up 0 bases and V 2 bases, and 8 bases lay outside the gene matches. In nucleotides, the CDR3 is TGCGCCAGCAGCCAACGCCCCGGGACTAGCGTTAGCACAGATACGCAGTATTTT. Its protein is CASSQRPGTSVSTDTQYF.

As concerns this clone: The junction departs from germline at one end; a sequencing error may be responsible. The chain couples TRBV7-7 to TRBJ2-1; 7 bases map to TRBD2. Germline loops: CDR1 SSHAT, CDR2 FNYEAQ (reference sequence). The CDR3 contains 15 residues. The CDR3 DNA follows: TGTGCTAGCAGCTTAGGCGCGGGGGAGTACAATGAGCAGTTCTTC. Translated: CASSLGAGEYNEQFF.